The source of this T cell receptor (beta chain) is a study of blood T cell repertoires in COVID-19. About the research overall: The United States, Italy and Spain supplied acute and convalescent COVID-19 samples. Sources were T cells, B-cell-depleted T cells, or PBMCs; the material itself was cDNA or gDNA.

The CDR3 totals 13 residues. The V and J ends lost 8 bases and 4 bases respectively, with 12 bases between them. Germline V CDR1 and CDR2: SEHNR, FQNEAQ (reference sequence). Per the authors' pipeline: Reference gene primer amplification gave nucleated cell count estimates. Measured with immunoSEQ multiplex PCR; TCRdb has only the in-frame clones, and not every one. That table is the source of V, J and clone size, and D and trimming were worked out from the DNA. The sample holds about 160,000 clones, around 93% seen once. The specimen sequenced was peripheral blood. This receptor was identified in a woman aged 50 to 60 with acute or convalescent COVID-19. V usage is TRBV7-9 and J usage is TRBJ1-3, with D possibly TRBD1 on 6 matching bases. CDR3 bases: TGTGCCAGCGCGGGGGGGCTAGGAAACACCATATATTTT. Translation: CASAGGLGNTIYF.